This T cell receptor (beta chain) was sequenced in a study of OX40 agonist ivuxolimab in advanced cancers. Study overall: Intravenous ivuxolimab at 0.01 to 10 mg/kg was given to patients every 2 weeks. There were three patients with partial responses, one having hepatocellular carcinoma and two cutaneous melanoma.

Clones were read by immunoSEQ multiplex PCR, and TCRdb kept only the in-frame ones, dropping some. Of 39,000 or so clones listed, 89% were seen once; the top ten hold approximately 0.62%. CDR3 length: 16 amino acids. V lost 4 bases and J lost 5, with 17 bases in between. Germline V gives CDR1 MNHEY, CDR2 SVGAGI. The source is an adult with an advanced solid tumor such as melanoma, head and neck, liver or kidney cancer. The material sequenced was CD4+ or CD8+ T cells sorted from blood, taken in a trial of the OX40 agonist ivuxolimab. The chain recombines TRBV6-5 with TRBJ2-2; D assignment may be TRBD1 or TRBD2 (5 bases each). The CDR3, as DNA: TGTGCCAGCAGTTCGCCGACAGCCCGGAGGACCGGGGAGCTGTTTTTT. Its translation: CASSSPTARRTGELFF.